This T cell receptor beta chain was identified during a study of CD8 T cells in Susac syndrome. The germline V gene has CDR1 SGHDT and CDR2 YYEEEE. Trimming cost V 4 bases and J 8 bases, with 13 bases left between them. This CDR3 is built from 13 residues. RNA was extracted with the RNeasy kit, and a quantity of about 0.45 to 1 ug was reverse transcribed using random hexamers. Multiplex PCR with immunoSEQ amplified the TCR beta CDR3 across 54 Vbeta and 13 Jbeta. TCRdb used MiXCR to reprocess the immunoSEQ multiplex PCR reads, holding one entry per CDR3 protein. Of 40,000 to 55,000 distinct CDR3 sequences in the sample, just over 90% were seen once. The multiple sclerosis control group was made up of treatment-naive patients with stable or active relapsing-remitting disease. Negative isolation yielded CD8+ and CD4+ T cells; FACS enriched TEMRA cells.

The V and J genes are TRBV5-6 and TRBJ1-5, with D possibly being TRBD1 (6 bases). The sequence derives from a human donor with multiple sclerosis. Sequencing was done on a sample of CD8+ T cells from PBMCs. For the CDR3, the DNA is TGTGCCAGCAGCCGGGACATTGGGAAGCCCCAGCATTTT. Translation gives CASSRDIGKPQHF.